Below are 10 T cell receptor beta chains sequenced from a single sample in a study of T cell repertoires in cytomegalovirus infection. TCRdb reprocessed the reads via MiXCR and lists one record per CDR3 protein. Here the sample spans approximately 750,000 distinct CDR3 sequences, roughly 36% being singletons. Sequenced: PBMCs. Source of these receptors: a human donor in good health (CMV status not recorded). Some clones in this sample may be carry-over from other donors' samples.

This clonotype was counted between two and nine times. This rearrangement joins TRBV19 to TRBJ2-7, with TRBD2 matching over 8 bases. V was pared by 5 bases and J by 3 bases, with 6 bases of the junction left unmatched. The CDR3 covers 14 residues. Looked up from germline, CDR1 is LNHDA and CDR2 is SQIVND (reference sequence). This chain's CDR3 is CASSVQRGFYEQYF. In nucleotides, the CDR3 is TGTGCCAGTAGTGTCCAGCGGGGGTTCTACGAGCAGTACTTC.

In its sample, this clonotype was seen once. This may come from a read error, since a much larger clone is one base off. Likely a read error: the CDR3 ends without its conserved phenylalanine or tryptophan. The chain couples TRBV7-6 to TRBJ2-5, with 7 bases matching TRBD1. From germline, CDR1 is SGHVS and CDR2 FNYEAQ. The CDR3 is made up of 15 amino acids. CDR3: CASSSNSGTAETQYL. The CDR3 nucleotides are TGTGCTAGCAGCTCCAACTCGGGGACAGCAGAGACCCAGTACTTA.

About this clonotype: Compared with germline, one end of the junction differs, possibly owing to a read error. The chain has TRBV28 and TRBJ2-6; tentative D call: TRBD1 (7 bases). This CDR3 spans 15 amino acids. Germline lookup yields CDR1 MDHEN and CDR2 SYDVKM. This chain's CDR3 is CASSFRGTGANFLTF. CDR3 nucleotides: TGTGCCAGCAGTTTCAGGGGGACTGGGGCCAACTTCCTGACTTTC.

This clonotype was observed a few times. The chain couples TRBV7-2 to TRBJ1-5, with a tentative D call TRBD1 (5 bases). Germline CDR1 SGHTA, CDR2 FQGNSA. Trimming removed 5 bases from V and 4 bases from J, with 21 bases in between. This CDR3 has 17 amino acids. CDR3 protein: CASSKKRPGDRNQPQHF. In DNA, the CDR3 is TGTGCCAGCAGCAAAAAAAGACCGGGGGACCGGAATCAGCCCCAGCATTTT.

This clonotype was observed a few times. This rearrangement joins TRBV2 to TRBJ1-2; possibly TRBD1 for D (6 bases). There are 14 residues in the CDR3. Germline CDR1 is SNHLY and CDR2 is FYNNEI. The V gene lost 4 bases and the J gene lost 5 bases, with 14 bases spanning the gap. The CDR3 DNA sequence: TGTGCCAGCAGTGTACAGGGAATTGAATATGGCTACACCTTC. This encodes CASSVQGIEYGYTF.

V usage is TRBV5-1 and J usage is TRBJ2-1, with TRBD2 identical over 15 bases. The CDR3 sequence is 14 residues long. The J segment lost 7 bases and the V segment lost 8 bases, leaving 4 bases of the junction unmatched. Germline CDR1 and CDR2: SGHRS and YFSETQ. CDR3 bases: TGCGCCAGTGGACTAGCGGGGGGGTGGAATGAGCAGTTCTTC. As protein: CASGLAGGWNEQFF.

Concerning this clonotype itself: A single base separates this from a much larger clone, so it may be a read error. The rearrangement joins TRBV7-2 to TRBJ2-7, with D possibly matching TRBD2 (5 bases). This CDR3 has 13 amino acids. Germline CDR1 reads SGHTA; CDR2 reads FQGNSA. CDR3: CVSGPDTTYEQYF. The DNA of the CDR3 is TGTGTCAGCGGACCCGACACGACCTACGAGCAGTACTTC.

The sample holds a few counts of this clonotype. CDR3 bases: TGTGCCAGCAGCTTTTCCGGGACAGGGGGAGATACGCAGTATTTT. Protein sequence: CASSFSGTGGDTQYF. The V and J genes are TRBV11-3 and TRBJ2-3; 11 bases fit TRBD1. This CDR3 is 15 amino acids long. J gave up 5 bases and V 3 bases, and 4 bases lay outside the gene matches. CDR1 and CDR2 from the germline V gene are SGHNT and YENEEA.

CDR3 sequence: CASSCSQGAWTEAFF. CDR3 coding DNA: TGTGCCAGCAGCTGTTCACAGGGGGCTTGGACTGAAGCTTTCTTT. This chain uses TRBV11-2 with TRBJ1-1; TRBD1 matches 9 bases. CDR1 is SGHAT, CDR2 FQNNGV, per germline. J lost 5 bases, V lost 4 bases, and 8 bases had no gene match. This CDR3 comprises 15 residues.

The gene calls are TRBV7-1 and TRBJ1-5; TRBD1 aligns across 9 bases. TRBV7-1 is placed among ORFs of uncertain function. CDR3 length: 14 residues. V lost 6 bases to trimming and J lost 6 bases; unmatched junction nucleotides: 6. CDR3 nucleotide sequence: TGTGCCAGCAGGGACAGGGGAGTATTTCAGCCCCAGCATTTT. It translates to CASRDRGVFQPQHF.